The 3 T cell receptor beta chains given below trace back to one sample, sequenced in a study of identical twins. TCRdb reprocessed the 5' RACE reads via MiXCR and lists one record per CDR3 protein. The sample lists a few hundred thousand distinct CDR3 sequences, around 9.6% occurring once. These data were also filed under a second study, of yellow fever vaccine responses in identical twins.

Source material: PBMCs. Source of these receptors: a young woman in good health.

This clonotype was recorded many times. This chain joins TRBV5-1 and TRBJ1-1, with D unclear. The CDR3 extends over 12 amino acids. V was clipped by 5 bases and J by 5 bases, with 10 bases between them. Germline CDR1 and CDR2: SGHRS and YFSETQ. CDR3: CASRDVGTEAFF. The CDR3 DNA reads as TGCGCCAGCAGGGATGTAGGAACTGAAGCTTTCTTT. Full variable domain (remainder filled in from reference TRBV5-1 and TRBJ1-1): KAGVTQTPRYLIKTRGQQVTLSCSPISGHRSVSWYQQTPGQGLQFLFEYFSETQRNKGNFPGRFSGRQFSNSRSEMNVSTLELGDSALYLCASRDVGTEAFFGQGTRLTVV.

The chain is built from TRBV20-1 and TRBJ1-1; no clear D. The CDR3 is 14 residues long. V dropped 4 bases and J dropped 0 bases, with 12 bases sitting between them. Per the germline V gene, CDR1 is DFQATT and CDR2 is SNEGSKA (reference sequence). The CDR3 nucleotides read TGCAGTGCTACCATGAGAGGGTTGAACACTGAAGCTTTCTTT. This encodes CSATMRGLNTEAFF.

This clonotype was detected many times. The chain employs TRBV29-1 and TRBJ2-5, with D perhaps TRBD2 (6 bases). Between the trimmed V and J ends, which lost 3 bases and 4 bases, there was a span of 12 bases. The CDR3 sequence is 13 residues long. The germline gives CDR1 SQVTM, CDR2 ANQGSEA. The DNA of the CDR3 is TGCAGCGTTGATCTGAAAGCGGGAGAGACCCAGTACTTC. This gives the protein CSVDLKAGETQYF.